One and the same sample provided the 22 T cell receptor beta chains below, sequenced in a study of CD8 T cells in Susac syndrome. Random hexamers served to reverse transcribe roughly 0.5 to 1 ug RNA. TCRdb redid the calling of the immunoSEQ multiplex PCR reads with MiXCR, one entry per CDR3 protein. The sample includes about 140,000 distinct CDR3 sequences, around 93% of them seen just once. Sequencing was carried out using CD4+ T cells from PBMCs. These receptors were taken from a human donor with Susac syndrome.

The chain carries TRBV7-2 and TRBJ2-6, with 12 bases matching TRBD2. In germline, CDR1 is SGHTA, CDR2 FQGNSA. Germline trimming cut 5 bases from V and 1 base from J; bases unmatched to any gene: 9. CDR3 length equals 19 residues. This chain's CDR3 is CASSRGLAGRRSGANVLTF. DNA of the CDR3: TGTGCCAGCAGCCGCGGACTAGCGGGAAGAAGGTCTGGGGCCAACGTCCTGACTTTC.

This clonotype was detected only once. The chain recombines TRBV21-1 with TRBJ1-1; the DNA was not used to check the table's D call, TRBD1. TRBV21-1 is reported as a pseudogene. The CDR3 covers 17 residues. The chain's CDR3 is CAILRVPGQGLNTEAFF. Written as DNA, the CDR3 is TGTGCCATCCTGAGGGTCCCGGGACAGGGTTTGAACACTGAAGCTTTCTTT.

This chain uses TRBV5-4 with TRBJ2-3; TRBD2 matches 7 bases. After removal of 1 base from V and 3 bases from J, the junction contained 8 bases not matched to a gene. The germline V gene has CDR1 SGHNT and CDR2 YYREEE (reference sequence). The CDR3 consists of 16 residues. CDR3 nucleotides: TGTGCCAGCAGCTTGCCAGCGGGATTGGGGACAGATACGCAGTATTTT. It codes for CASSLPAGLGTDTQYF.

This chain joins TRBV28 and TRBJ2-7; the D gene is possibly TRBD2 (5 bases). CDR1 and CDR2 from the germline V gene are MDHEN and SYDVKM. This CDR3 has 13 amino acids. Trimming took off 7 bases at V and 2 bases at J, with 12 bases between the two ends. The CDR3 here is CASKGAPTYEQYF. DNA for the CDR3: TGTGCCAGCAAGGGAGCCCCTACCTACGAGCAGTACTTC.

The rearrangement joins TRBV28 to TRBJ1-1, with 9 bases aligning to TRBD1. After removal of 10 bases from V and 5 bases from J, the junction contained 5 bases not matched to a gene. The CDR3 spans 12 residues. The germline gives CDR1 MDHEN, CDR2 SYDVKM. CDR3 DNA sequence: TGTGCCACAGGACAGGGGTCGACTGAAGCTTTCTTT. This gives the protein CATGQGSTEAFF.

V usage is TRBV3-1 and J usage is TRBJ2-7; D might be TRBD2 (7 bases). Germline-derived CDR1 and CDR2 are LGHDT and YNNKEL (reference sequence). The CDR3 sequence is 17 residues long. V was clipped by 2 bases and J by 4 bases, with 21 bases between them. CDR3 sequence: CASSQPILAGALYEQYF. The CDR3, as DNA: TGTGCCAGCAGCCAACCCATCTTGGCGGGGGCTCTTTACGAGCAGTACTTC.

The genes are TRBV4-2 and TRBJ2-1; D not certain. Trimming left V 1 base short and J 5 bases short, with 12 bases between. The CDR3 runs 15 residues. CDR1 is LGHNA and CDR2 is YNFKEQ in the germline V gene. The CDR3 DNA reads TGTGCCAGCAGCCAAGGACAATCGGTGAACAATGAGCAGTTCTTC. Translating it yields CASSQGQSVNNEQFF.

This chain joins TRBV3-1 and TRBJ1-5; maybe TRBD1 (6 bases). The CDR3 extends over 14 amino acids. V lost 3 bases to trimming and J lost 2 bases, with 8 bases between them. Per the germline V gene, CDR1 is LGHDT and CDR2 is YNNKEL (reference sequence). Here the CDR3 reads CASSHRQGNQPQHF. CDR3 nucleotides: TGTGCCAGCAGCCATCGACAGGGCAATCAGCCCCAGCATTTT.

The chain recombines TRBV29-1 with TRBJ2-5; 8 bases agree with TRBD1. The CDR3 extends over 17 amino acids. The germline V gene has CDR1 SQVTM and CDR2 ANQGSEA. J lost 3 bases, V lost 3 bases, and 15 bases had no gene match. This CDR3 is CSVDGRDRPWGKETQYF. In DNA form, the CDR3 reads TGCAGCGTTGACGGCAGGGACAGGCCGTGGGGGAAAGAGACCCAGTACTTC.

The CDR3, as DNA: TGTGCCAGCGTTCCCCGGGGGAGGTGGGGGTTAAGGGACACTGAAGCTTTCTTT. The encoded protein is CASVPRGRWGLRDTEAFF. The V gene is TRBV12-3 or TRBV12-4, the J gene TRBJ1-1, with a tentative D call TRBD1 (5 bases). Trimming stripped 8 bases from V and 3 bases from J, with 28 bases between. The CDR3 sequence is 18 residues long.

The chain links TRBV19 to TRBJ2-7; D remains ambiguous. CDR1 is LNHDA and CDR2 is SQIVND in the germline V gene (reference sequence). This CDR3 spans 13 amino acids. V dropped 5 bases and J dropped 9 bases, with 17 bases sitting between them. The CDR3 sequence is CASSRSELSSQYF. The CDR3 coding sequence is TGTGCCAGTAGTCGATCTGAGCTCTCCTCGCAGTACTTC.

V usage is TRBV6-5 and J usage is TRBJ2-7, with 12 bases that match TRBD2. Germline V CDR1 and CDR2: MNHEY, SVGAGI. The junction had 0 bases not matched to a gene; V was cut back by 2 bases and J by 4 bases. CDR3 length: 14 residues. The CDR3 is CASSYLAGGYEQYF. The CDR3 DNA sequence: TGTGCCAGCAGTTACCTAGCGGGAGGGTACGAGCAGTACTTC.

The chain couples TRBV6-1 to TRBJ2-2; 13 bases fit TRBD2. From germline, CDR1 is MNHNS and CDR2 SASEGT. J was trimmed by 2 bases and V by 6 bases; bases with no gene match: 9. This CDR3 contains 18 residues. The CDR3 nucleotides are TGTGCCAGCAGCCAAGGGACTAGCGGGGTGGGTAACACCGGGGAGCTGTTTTTT. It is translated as CASSQGTSGVGNTGELFF.

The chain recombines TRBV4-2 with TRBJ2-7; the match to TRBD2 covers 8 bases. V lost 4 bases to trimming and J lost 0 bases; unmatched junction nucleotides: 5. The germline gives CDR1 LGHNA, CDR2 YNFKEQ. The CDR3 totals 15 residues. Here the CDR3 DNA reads TGTGCCAGCAGCCCCGAGCGGGGGAGCTCCTACGAGCAGTACTTC. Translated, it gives CASSPERGSSYEQYF.

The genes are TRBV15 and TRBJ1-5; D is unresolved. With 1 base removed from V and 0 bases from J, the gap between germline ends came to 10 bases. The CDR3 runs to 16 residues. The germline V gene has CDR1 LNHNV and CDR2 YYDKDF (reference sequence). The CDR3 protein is CATSRVASLSNQPQHF. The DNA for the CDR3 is TGTGCCACCAGCAGAGTGGCCAGCCTTAGCAATCAGCCCCAGCATTTT.

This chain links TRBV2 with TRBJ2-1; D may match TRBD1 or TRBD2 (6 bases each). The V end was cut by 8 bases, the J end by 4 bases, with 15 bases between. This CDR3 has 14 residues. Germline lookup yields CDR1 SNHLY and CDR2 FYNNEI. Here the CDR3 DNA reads TGTGCCAGCGGGACTGGGACAAATTACAATGAGCAGTTCTTC. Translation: CASGTGTNYNEQFF. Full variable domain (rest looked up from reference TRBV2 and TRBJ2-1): EPEVTQTPSHQVTQMGQEVILRCVPISNHLYFYWYRQILGQKVEFLVSFYNNEISEKSEIFDDQFSVERPDGSNFTLKIRSTKLEDSAMYFCASGTGTNYNEQFFGPGTRLTVL.

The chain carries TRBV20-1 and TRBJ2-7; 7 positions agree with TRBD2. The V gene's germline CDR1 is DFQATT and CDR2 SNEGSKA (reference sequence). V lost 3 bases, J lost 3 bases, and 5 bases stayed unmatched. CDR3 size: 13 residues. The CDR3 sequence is CSASIAGGYEQYF. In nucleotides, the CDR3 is TGCAGTGCTAGCATAGCGGGCGGCTACGAGCAGTACTTC.

CDR3: CASSLGDFEQFF. CDR3 coding DNA: TGTGCCAGCAGCTTGGGGGACTTTGAGCAGTTCTTC. J is TRBJ2-1 and V is TRBV7-2, with D maybe TRBD2 (6 bases). Trimming took off 3 bases at V and 9 bases at J, with 9 bases between the two ends. CDR1 SGHTA and CDR2 FQGNSA come from the germline V gene. This CDR3 has 12 residues.

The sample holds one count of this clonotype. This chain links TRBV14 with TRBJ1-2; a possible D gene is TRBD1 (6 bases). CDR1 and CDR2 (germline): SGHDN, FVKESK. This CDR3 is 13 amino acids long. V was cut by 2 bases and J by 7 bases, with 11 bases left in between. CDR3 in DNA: TGTGCCAGCAGCCAATCCAGGGGCTCTGGCTACACCTTC. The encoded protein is CASSQSRGSGYTF.

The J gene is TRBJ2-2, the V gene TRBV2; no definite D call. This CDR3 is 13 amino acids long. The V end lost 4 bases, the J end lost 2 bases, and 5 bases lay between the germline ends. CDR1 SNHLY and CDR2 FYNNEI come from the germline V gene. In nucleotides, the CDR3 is TGTGCCAGCAGTGGGGAAAACACCGGGGAGCTGTTTTTT. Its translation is CASSGENTGELFF. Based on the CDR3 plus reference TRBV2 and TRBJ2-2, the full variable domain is EPEVTQTPSHQVTQMGQEVILRCVPISNHLYFYWYRQILGQKVEFLVSFYNNEISEKSEIFDDQFSVERPDGSNFTLKIRSTKLEDSAMYFCASSGENTGELFFGEGSRLTVL.

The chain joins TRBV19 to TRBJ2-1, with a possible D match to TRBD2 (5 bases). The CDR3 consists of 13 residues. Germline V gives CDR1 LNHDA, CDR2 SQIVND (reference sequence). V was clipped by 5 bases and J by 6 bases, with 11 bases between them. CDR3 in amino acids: CASSSLLVNEQFF. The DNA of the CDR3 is TGTGCCAGTAGTTCCCTACTAGTCAATGAGCAGTTCTTC.

This CDR3 is CGGRGRTYGYTF. In nucleotides, the CDR3 is TGTGGGGGGAGGGGGCGAACTTATGGCTACACCTTC. The chain couples TRBV30 to TRBJ1-2; 7 bases agree with TRBD1. The CDR3 runs 12 residues. CDR1 and CDR2 from the germline V gene are GTSNPN and SVGIG (reference sequence).